One and the same sample provided the 18 T cell receptor beta chains below, sequenced in a study of cytomegalovirus exposure and HLA in healthy donors. PCR was performed using 60 Vbeta and 13 Jbeta primers. Some clones are missing from TCRdb's copy, which holds only in-frame ones; the method was immunoSEQ multiplex PCR. The sample yields 96,000 or so clones, roughly 74% seen once. The sequenced sample consisted of PBMCs. The receptor source for this set is a female donor in good health and CMV-seropositive.

DNA of the CDR3: TGTGCCAGCAGTTTAGGGACAGGGATATTGATGAACACTGAAGCTTTCTTT. This encodes CASSLGTGILMNTEAFF. V and J are TRBV28 and TRBJ1-1; 9 nucleotides line up with TRBD1. V lost 2 bases and J lost 0; bases outside the gene matches: 7. The CDR3 loop spans 17 amino acids. CDR1 and CDR2 (germline): MDHEN, SYDVKM.

This chain's CDR3 is CASSEAGGTNYGYTF. The CDR3 DNA reads TGTGCCAGCTCCGAGGCGGGGGGAACTAACTATGGCTACACCTTC. V gene TRBV9 combines with J gene TRBJ1-2; D might be TRBD1 (5 bases). V shed 7 bases and J shed 0 bases, with 16 bases lying between them. CDR1 is SGDLS and CDR2 is YYNGEE in the germline V gene. The CDR3 is 15 amino acids.

The chain is built from TRBV7-3 and TRBJ2-7; 8 nucleotides match TRBD1. The germline CDR1 and CDR2 sequences are SGHTA and FQGTGA. This CDR3 has 14 amino acids. The junction had 1 base not matched to a gene; V was cut back by 0 bases and J by 3 bases. The CDR3 reads CASSLTGQGYEQYF. The CDR3 bases are TGTGCCAGCAGCTTAACAGGACAGGGCTACGAGCAGTACTTC.

The chain carries TRBV29-1 and TRBJ1-6; TRBD1 matches 7 bases. The CDR3 covers 14 residues. CDR1 is SQVTM and CDR2 is ANQGSEA in the germline V gene. The V and J ends lost 6 bases and 7 bases, in that order; junction bases with no gene match: 9. The CDR3 nucleotides read TGCAGCGTAATGACCGGGACAGCCAATTCACCCCTCCACTTT. Translated, it gives CSVMTGTANSPLHF.

The gene calls are TRBV5-1 and TRBJ2-4; maybe TRBD1 (5 bases). This CDR3 spans 15 amino acids. The germline CDR1 and CDR2 sequences are SGHRS and YFSETQ. V was pared by 0 bases and J by 1 base, with 8 bases between. CDR3: CASSLAQGAKNIQYF. Here the CDR3 DNA reads TGCGCCAGCAGCTTGGCCCAGGGCGCCAAAAACATTCAGTACTTC.

The V gene is TRBV6-5, the J gene TRBJ2-1; D is unresolved. Trimming took off 7 bases at V and 6 bases at J, with 7 bases between the two ends. The CDR3 extends over 11 amino acids. Germline loops: CDR1 MNHEY, CDR2 SVGAGI. In DNA, the CDR3 is TGTGCCAGCACCCACAGCAATGAGCAGTTCTTC. This encodes CASTHSNEQFF.

The CDR3 nucleotides read TGTGCCAGCAGCCAATCCGAGGGAGGCTATCAGCCCCAGCATTTT. Amino acid sequence: CASSQSEGGYQPQHF. V gene TRBV16 combines with J gene TRBJ1-5; no definite D call. In germline, CDR1 is KGHSY, CDR2 FQNENV. Trimming shortened V by 0 bases and J by 5 bases, and 11 bases separated the two germline ends. The length of the CDR3 is 15 residues.

The chain links TRBV19 to TRBJ1-3; D perhaps matches TRBD1 (5 bases). Deletions cut 9 bases from V and 2 bases from J, with 17 bases between. Germline V gene lookup returns CDR1 LNHDA and CDR2 SQIVND (reference sequence). The CDR3 is made up of 15 amino acids. The CDR3 sequence: CARHMSPGAGNTIYF. The CDR3 DNA reads TGTGCCAGACACATGAGCCCGGGGGCTGGAAACACCATATATTTT.

The chain recombines TRBV28 with TRBJ2-1; D may be TRBD1 (6 bases). Per the germline V gene, CDR1 is MDHEN and CDR2 is SYDVKM. The CDR3 consists of 16 residues. Trimming stripped 1 base from V and 5 bases from J, with 15 bases between. DNA of the CDR3: TGTGCCAGCAGTTTATATACAGGGTTCGCGAACAATGAGCAGTTCTTC. Its protein is CASSLYTGFANNEQFF.

V is TRBV29-1 and J is TRBJ2-5; 12 bases are shared with TRBD2. The J call is in doubt because the DNA end fits TRBJ2-7 better. CDR3 length equals 15 residues. Germline values: CDR1 SQVTM, CDR2 ANQGSEA. The CDR3 reads CSVDLGLAGGHEQYF. The CDR3 nucleotides are TGCAGCGTTGATTTGGGTCTAGCGGGAGGGCACGAGCAGTACTTC.

The chain joins TRBV29-1 to TRBJ2-1; 7 bases are shared with TRBD2. Trimming took 5 bases from V and 8 from J; bases not matched to a gene: 12. Germline V gene data show CDR1 as SQVTM and CDR2 as ANQGSEA. The CDR3 has 14 amino acids. This chain's CDR3 is CSVSRAGARDEQFF. The CDR3 DNA reads as TGCAGCGTTTCCAGGGCGGGAGCTCGGGATGAGCAGTTCTTC.

The V and J genes are TRBV9 and TRBJ1-5; TRBD1 agrees at 7 bases. V trimming: 3 bases; J trimming: 6 bases; junction bases outside the gene matches: 6. This CDR3 has 14 residues. Germline-derived CDR1 and CDR2 are SGDLS and YYNGEE. The CDR3 nucleotides read TGTGCCAGCAGCGGGAACAGGGGCTCTCAGCCCCAGCATTTT. Translation: CASSGNRGSQPQHF.

The chain joins TRBV5-5 to TRBJ2-7, with TRBD1 matching 7 bases. Germline CDR1 is SGHKS and CDR2 is YYEKEE (reference sequence). With 3 bases clipped from V and 4 bases from J, the junction kept 7 bases outside the gene matches. The CDR3 consists of 14 residues. The CDR3 nucleotides are TGTGCCAGCAGCTACCGACAGGGCGGGTACGAGCAGTACTTC. Its translation: CASSYRQGGYEQYF.

The gene calls are TRBV28 and TRBJ1-1; 10 bases match TRBD1. Per germline, CDR1 MDHEN and CDR2 SYDVKM. This CDR3 region has 15 residues. The junction had 11 bases not matched to a gene; V was cut back by 6 bases and J by 7 bases. CDR3 nucleotides: TGTGCCAGCAGCTACCCGACAGGGGGCTTGGGTGAAGCTTTCTTT. This translates into CASSYPTGGLGEAFF.

The V and J genes are TRBV11-2 and TRBJ2-1; no definite D call. Germline V gene data show CDR1 as SGHAT and CDR2 as FQNNGV. This CDR3 is built from 13 residues. The ends were cut back, 5 bases at V and 0 bases at J, with 5 bases in the middle. CDR3 DNA sequence: TGTGCCAGCAGCCCTAGCTCCTACAATGAGCAGTTCTTC. Protein: CASSPSSYNEQFF. The full variable domain, rest sourced from reference TRBV11-2 and TRBJ2-1, is EAGVAQSPRYKIIEKRQSVAFWCNPISGHATLYWYQQILGQGPKLLIQFQNNGVVDDSQLPKDRFSAERLKGVDSTLKIQPAKLEDSAVYLCASSPSSYNEQFFGPGTRLTVL.

V gene TRBV5-1 combines with J gene TRBJ2-1; 16 nucleotides agree with TRBD2. This CDR3 region has 17 residues. From germline, CDR1 is SGHRS and CDR2 YFSETQ. The V and J ends lost 4 bases and 6 bases, in that order; junction bases with no gene match: 7. The CDR3 here is CASSIPGLAGGGNEQFF. In DNA form, the CDR3 reads TGCGCCAGCAGCATTCCGGGACTAGCGGGGGGGGGCAATGAGCAGTTCTTC.

This clone has a handful of counts. The gene calls are TRBV7-9 and TRBJ2-7; 9 bases line up with TRBD1. Trimming cost V 4 bases and J 2 bases; bases outside gene matches: 6. The CDR3 length is 15 residues. Germline CDR1 SEHNR, CDR2 FQNEAQ (reference sequence). CDR3 sequence: CASSSNRDRAYEQYF. CDR3 bases: TGTGCCAGCAGCTCTAACCGGGACAGGGCCTACGAGCAGTACTTC.

The chain employs TRBV4-1 and TRBJ1-1; 8 bases fit TRBD1. The germline V gene has CDR1 MGHRA and CDR2 YSYEKL. After removal of 5 bases from V and 7 bases from J, the junction contained 12 bases not matched to a gene. The CDR3 consists of 15 residues. The CDR3, as DNA: TGCGCCAGCAGCGACAGGGGACAGGAGCCCGATGAAGCTTTCTTT. This sequence encodes CASSDRGQEPDEAFF.